This is a list of T cell receptor beta chains from one sample in a study of a mutant IDH1 vaccine in newly diagnosed glioma. The method was immunoSEQ multiplex PCR; TCRdb's version includes in-frame clones alone and lacks a portion of them. Of tens of thousands of clones detected, about 87% appear once; the ten largest clones hold about 11%. Which antigens these TCRs recognize remains unknown. The sample was PBMCs, taken from a glioma patient whose treatment included an IDH1 peptide vaccine. The receptors shown here come from a woman aged 25 to 39 with glioma. Each CDR3 is given with its conserved first and last residue. A D gene is named only where the DNA matches it firmly. Not all rows give a size; the values are once, few, many and, for expanded clones, a class.

>NA|TRBJ1-2|TRBV6-1|TRBD1
TGTGCCAGCTCCGGGACAGGGGTGGGCGATAGTGGCTACACCTTC
CASSGTGVGDSGYTF
>NA|TRBJ2-7|TRBV7-3|TRBD2
TGTGCCAGCAGCTTATTAGCGGGGGGTCCCTACGAGCAGTACTTC
CASSLLAGGPYEQYF
>NA|TRBJ2-3|TRBV6-6|NA
TGTGCCAGCAGGTCTAGCACAGATACGCAGTATTTT
CASRSSTDTQYF
>NA|TRBJ1-2|TRBV6-1|NA
TGTGCCAGCAGTGAAGGGGCGCGCGGCTATGGCTACACCTTC
CASSEGARGYGYTF
>NA|TRBJ2-5|TRBV5-1|NA
TGCGCCAGCAGCTTGGCGGGGTCGGTGGAGACCCAGTACTTC
CASSLAGSVETQYF
>NA|TRBJ2-1|TRBV15|NA
TGTGCCACCAGCAGAGGGAATGAGCAGTTCTTC
CATSRGNEQFF
>NA|TRBJ1-5|TRBV18|NA
TGTGCCAGCTCACCCGATCGGGGGGGCAATCAGCCCCAGCATTTT
CASSPDRGGNQPQHF
>NA|TRBJ2-6|TRBV30|NA
TGTGCCTGGAGTGTCGGAGACTCTGGGGCCAACGTCCTGACTTTC
CAWSVGDSGANVLTF
>NA|TRBJ1-4|TRBV25-1|NA
TGTGCCAGCAGTGATCGCCAGGGAGGGGGGGAAAAACTGTTTTTT
CASSDRQGGGEKLFF
>NA|TRBJ1-1|TRBV5-5|NA
TGTGCCAGCAGCTTATGGGTCGCACAGAACACTGAAGCTTTCTTT
CASSLWVAQNTEAFF
>NA|TRBJ2-7|TRBV5-1|TRBD1
TGCGCCAGCAGCAGTGGGACAGGGCACTACGAGCAGTACTTC
CASSSGTGHYEQYF
>NA|TRBJ1-2|TRBV4-1|NA
TGCGCCAGCAGCCAACCGACAAGAGCTAACTATGGCTACACCTTC
CASSQPTRANYGYTF
>once|TRBJ1-2|TRBV28|TRBD1
TGTGCCAGCAGTCTACAGGGGAACTATGGCTACACCTTC
CASSLQGNYGYTF
>once|TRBJ2-1|TRBV6-1|TRBD2
TGTGCCAGCAGTGGGACTAGCGCCTCCTACAATGAGCAGTTCTTC
CASSGTSASYNEQFF
>NA|TRBJ1-2|TRBV30|TRBD1
TGTGCCGGCCACCGGGACAGTAACTATGGCTACACCTTC
CAGHRDSNYGYTF
>NA|TRBJ2-5|TRBV7-2|TRBD2
TGTGCCAGCAGCTGGAGAGCTAGCGGGGGGGAGACCCAGTACTTC
CASSWRASGGETQYF
>NA|TRBJ1-2|TRBV6-1|TRBD1
TGTGCCAGCAGTGAATCAACCGGGACAGGGGTTCCTGGAAACTATGGCTACACCTTC
CASSESTGTGVPGNYGYTF
>NA|TRBJ2-7|TRBV7-2|NA
TGTGCCAGCAGCTTAGTCCACGGCCGTGCCTGGGACGAGCAGTACTTC
CASSLVHGRAWDEQYF
>once|TRBJ1-1|TRBV14|NA
TGTGCCAGCAGCCAAGATTTGCCGGGCGGGACTGAAGCTTTCTTT
CASSQDLPGGTEAFF
>once|TRBJ1-2|TRBV6-1|NA
TGTGCCAGCAGTGCGTGGGGCTACACCTTC
CASSAWGYTF
>NA|TRBJ1-6|TRBV7-2|TRBD1
TGTGCCAGCAGCCCCGGACAGGGGAGGAATTCACCCCTCCACTTT
CASSPGQGRNSPLHF
>NA|TRBJ1-4|TRBV6-5|NA
TGTGCCAGCAGTTATCTACAAAAGGAAAAACTGTTTTTT
CASSYLQKEKLFF
>NA|TRBJ1-1|TRBV18|TRBD1
TGTGCCAGCTCACCGGGACAACAGGGGGACACTGAAGCTTTCTTT
CASSPGQQGDTEAFF
>NA|TRBJ2-5|TRBV5-1|NA
TGCGCCAGCAGCCCTCATACCGGGACCCAAGAGACCCAGTACTTC
CASSPHTGTQETQYF
>NA|TRBJ2-7|TRBV4-2|NA
TGTGCCAGCAGCCAAGATGGGAGATCCTACGAGCAGTACTTC
CASSQDGRSYEQYF
>once|TRBJ2-7|TRBV5-4|TRBD1
TGTGCCAGCAGGACCGGGACAGGGAGCTACGAGCAGTACTTC
CASRTGTGSYEQYF
>NA|TRBJ2-1|TRBV29-1|NA
TGCAGCGTTGAAGTTGAGGCCTCCCCCGGCCAGTTCTTC
CSVEVEASPGQFF
>NA|TRBJ1-2|TRBV4-2|NA
TGTGCCAGCAGCCAAGGGCGGGGAGACTACACCTTC
CASSQGRGDYTF
>NA|TRBJ2-2|TRBV12-5|TRBD1
TGTGCTAGTGGTTTGCAGGGGGCCGGCACCGGGGAGCTGTTTTTT
CASGLQGAGTGELFF
>once|TRBJ2-2|TRBV13|NA
TGTGCCAGCAGCTCCCACTCGGTCGACGGGAACACCGGGGAGCTGTTTTTT
CASSSHSVDGNTGELFF
>NA|TRBJ1-2|TRBV4-1|TRBD1
TGCGCCAGCAGCCCCGGGACAGGGAACAGCTATGGCTACACCTTC
CASSPGTGNSYGYTF
>NA|TRBJ1-3|TRBV13|NA
TGTGCCAGCAGCTCTGGACGGATGACCTCTGGAAACACCATATATTTT
CASSSGRMTSGNTIYF
>few|TRBJ1-5|TRBV30|NA
TGTGCCTGGAGGAGGGTGCAGCCCCAGCATTTT
CAWRRVQPQHF
>NA|TRBJ1-2|TRBV7-2|NA
TGTGCCAGCAGCTTAATGCCGGTCCTGGCCTGGGGCTACACCTTC
CASSLMPVLAWGYTF
>NA|TRBJ2-2|TRBV6-1|TRBD2
TGTGCCAGCAGTGAGGTTGGCGGGGGGGCCGCGAACACCGGGGAGCTGTTTTTT
CASSEVGGGAANTGELFF
>NA|TRBJ1-2|TRBV2|TRBD1
TGTGCCAGCAGCGCCTCCCAGACAGGGGGCTACACCTTC
CASSASQTGGYTF
>NA|TRBJ1-4|TRBV7-9|NA
TGTGCCAGCAGCCGTGGGGGGGGAGCAACTAATGAAAAACTGTTTTTT
CASSRGGGATNEKLFF
>once|TRBJ2-7|TRBV7-3|TRBD2
TGTGCCAGCAGCTTACAAGCGGGGCTCTACGAGCAGTACTTC
CASSLQAGLYEQYF
>NA|TRBJ2-7|TRBV7-9|NA
TGTGCCAGCTCACAGGCTCAGTACGAGCAGTACTTC
CASSQAQYEQYF
>few|TRBJ1-2|TRBV5-4|TRBD1
TGTGCCAGCAGCCCTGGACAGGGCGGGTACTATGGCTACACCTTC
CASSPGQGGYYGYTF
>once|TRBJ2-7|TRBV4-3|NA
TGCGCCAGCAGCCAAGACCTACAGCCCTACGAGCAGTACTTC
CASSQDLQPYEQYF
>NA|TRBJ1-1|TRBV7-9|TRBD1
TGTGCCAGCAGCCACCCGACAGGGGGGAACACTGAAGCTTTCTTT
CASSHPTGGNTEAFF
>NA|TRBJ1-5|TRBV19|TRBD1
TGTGCCAGTAGTACCGGACAGGCGGCCCAATATAGCAATCAGCCCCAGCATTTT
CASSTGQAAQYSNQPQHF
>NA|TRBJ2-5|TRBV2|NA
TGTGCCAGCAGTCCCGACCCTACCCGCCAAGAGACCCAGTACTTC
CASSPDPTRQETQYF
>NA|TRBJ2-7|TRBV5-1|NA
TGCGCCAGCATGATCGGGACAATCGGCGGCGAGCAGTACTTC
CASMIGTIGGEQYF
>NA|TRBJ1-5|TRBV6-1|NA
TGTGCCAGCAGCGCAGGGCAGGGGTCAAATCAGCCCCAGCATTTT
CASSAGQGSNQPQHF
>NA|TRBJ2-1|TRBV2|TRBD2
TGTGCCAGCATACCTAGCGGGTTTTCCTACAATGAGCAGTTCTTC
CASIPSGFSYNEQFF
>NA|TRBJ1-1|TRBV7-2|TRBD1
TGTGCCAGCAGCTTAGTGTGGGAAACAGGGGGCTGGAACACTGAAGCTTTCTTT
CASSLVWETGGWNTEAFF